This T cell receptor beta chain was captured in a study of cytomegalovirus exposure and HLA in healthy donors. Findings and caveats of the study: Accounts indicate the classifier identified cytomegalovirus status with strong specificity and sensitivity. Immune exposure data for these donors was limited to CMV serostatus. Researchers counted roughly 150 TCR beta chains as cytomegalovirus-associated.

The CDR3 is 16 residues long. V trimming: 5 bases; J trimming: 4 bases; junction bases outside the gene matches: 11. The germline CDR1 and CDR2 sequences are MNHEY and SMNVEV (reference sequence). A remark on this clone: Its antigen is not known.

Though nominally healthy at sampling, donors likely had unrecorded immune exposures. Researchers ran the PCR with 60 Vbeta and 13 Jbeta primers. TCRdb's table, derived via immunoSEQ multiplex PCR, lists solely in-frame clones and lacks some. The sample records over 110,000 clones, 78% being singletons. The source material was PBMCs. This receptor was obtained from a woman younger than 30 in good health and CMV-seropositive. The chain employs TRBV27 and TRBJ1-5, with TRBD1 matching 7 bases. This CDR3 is CASSPTWDSYNQPQHF. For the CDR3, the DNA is TGTGCCAGCAGTCCTACATGGGACAGCTATAATCAGCCCCAGCATTTT.